This record looks at one T cell receptor (beta chain) sequence and its context. This clone was seen only a few times. The specificity of this receptor is unknown. Base qualities are not at hand, and no much larger clone is one base apart. CDR1 LNHDA and CDR2 SQIVND were looked up in the germline V gene (reference sequence). The trim is 3 bases for V and 0 bases for J, with a gap of 6 bases between the germline ends. The CDR3 runs 13 residues from the cysteine to the phenylalanine. Just CDR3 DNA is preserved here, 39 bases in frame from base 1. The entire isolated RNA was reverse transcribed using the High Capacity cDNA Reverse Transcription Kit, and thus expressed TCRB transcripts were sequenced. Deep immunoSEQ sequencing was applied to naive, central memory and regulatory T cell samples, giving an average of about 3.57 million total reads per sample. Sorted cells were lysed in RLT buffer and RNA was extracted with DNase-treated RNeasy Micro or Mini kits, depending on cell number. To prevent cross-contamination, each cell subset was processed individually, whereas patient and healthy donor samples were processed jointly. The immunoSEQ multiplex PCR was used to amplify TCRB sequences from cDNA, yielding 87-bp fragments that span the CDR3 region. Sequencing of the amplicons was performed on the Illumina HiSeq platform. From the authors' description of their analysis: PCR bias was corrected computationally using synthetic template baselines, and reads within Hamming distance 2 were collapsed, with unmergeable singletons discarded. Reads were aligned against IMGT so that V, D and J genes, CDR3 length and insertions or deletions at six rearrangement sites could be assigned. Within each subset, clonotype counts were normalized to sorted cell number, and only after that were true diversity and Gini coefficients computed with the tcR R package. The overlap coefficient, calculated on TCRB nucleotide sequences, was used to quantify repertoire sharing. Out-of-frame TCRB sequences from naive cells were analyzed to stand in for the pre-selection repertoire. Imported from immuneACCESS, the table was reduced by TCRdb to in-frame sequences with V and J called. These copies leave out some clones; in studies compared against another copy, an unresolved V gene accounts for under half, and the cause of the remainder is not known. That table supplies the V and J calls and clone size; D and trimming were determined from the DNA. Across this sample there are 250,000 to 300,000 clones, with 13% to 15% seen only once. The ten largest clones add up to roughly 0.018% of the sample.

This entry comes from a study of beta chain features in type 1 diabetes (dated by TCRdb to 2016 to 2018). About the full investigation: No differences in mean age, gender distribution, total cell number or subset yield were found between patients and healthy donors. Regulatory and stem cell-like memory subsets were isolated from only 8 patients and roughly 8 healthy donors, whereas naive and central memory subsets came from all 30 or so donors. A total of around 110,000,000 sorted cells were examined across all samples, and a strong correlation was observed between cell number per subset and RNA yield. In the study, recently diagnosed type 1 diabetes patients and matched healthy donors were compared on the TCRB repertoires of their sorted circulating CD4+ T cell subsets.

From each donor, a single peripheral blood sample of approximately 0.11 L on average was drawn into heparinised tubes. A BD FACSAria II and a panel including CD45RO, CCR7, CD25, CD127, CD95 and CD27 were used to sort naive, central memory, regulatory and stem cell-like memory CD4+ T cells. Every sorted population had a purity above 95%. PBMCs were separated immediately by Lymphoprep density gradient centrifugation and were stained directly, without being cultured. So that batch effects would be minimized, each experiment stained and sorted samples in pairs, pairing one healthy donor with one patient. What the authors observed across the whole study: In all four CD4+ subsets, TCRB CDR3 length was moderately but significantly shorter in type 1 diabetes patients. Because cDNA rather than genomic DNA was sequenced, highly expressing activated cells could have been over-represented, although no difference in activation and CD3 levels was found between groups. Only small numbers of individuals were included in the HLA sub-analyses, which left unresolved whether HLA type had any influence on TCRB rearrangement. Shorter templates might have been favored by PCR, but patient and control samples were amplified and corrected together, so both groups would have been affected equally by any skew. At VDJ recombination sites, patients with type 1 diabetes made fewer insertions and deleted more nucleotides, a pattern implying thymic rearrangement abnormalities. Naive, central memory and regulatory TCRB repertoires appeared more similar among patients than among healthy donors.

The source of this sequence is a man aged 25 to 45 with type 1 diabetes. Source material: naive CD4+ T cells from blood. Read against the paper, the sample's cell subset or site label means: true naive CD4+ T cells. Recombination connected TRBV19 to TRBJ2-7, with no D gene named confidently. The DNA sequence is given as TGTGCCAGTAGTATGGCCAGCTCCTACGAGCAGTACTTC. Its product reads: CASSMASSYEQYF.